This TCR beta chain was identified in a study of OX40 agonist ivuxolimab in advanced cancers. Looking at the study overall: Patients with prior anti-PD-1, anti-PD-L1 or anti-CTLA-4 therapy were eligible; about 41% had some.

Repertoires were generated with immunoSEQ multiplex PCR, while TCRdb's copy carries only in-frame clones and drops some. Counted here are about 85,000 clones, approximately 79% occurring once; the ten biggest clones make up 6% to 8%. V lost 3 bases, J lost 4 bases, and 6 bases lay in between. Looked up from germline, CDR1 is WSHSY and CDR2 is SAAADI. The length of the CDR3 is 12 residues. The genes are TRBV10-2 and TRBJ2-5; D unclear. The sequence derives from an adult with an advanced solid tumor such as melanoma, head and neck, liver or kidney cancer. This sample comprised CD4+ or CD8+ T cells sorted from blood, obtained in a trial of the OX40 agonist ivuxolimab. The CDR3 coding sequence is TGCGCCAGCAGTGATCTGGGAGAGACCCAGTACTTC. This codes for CASSDLGETQYF.